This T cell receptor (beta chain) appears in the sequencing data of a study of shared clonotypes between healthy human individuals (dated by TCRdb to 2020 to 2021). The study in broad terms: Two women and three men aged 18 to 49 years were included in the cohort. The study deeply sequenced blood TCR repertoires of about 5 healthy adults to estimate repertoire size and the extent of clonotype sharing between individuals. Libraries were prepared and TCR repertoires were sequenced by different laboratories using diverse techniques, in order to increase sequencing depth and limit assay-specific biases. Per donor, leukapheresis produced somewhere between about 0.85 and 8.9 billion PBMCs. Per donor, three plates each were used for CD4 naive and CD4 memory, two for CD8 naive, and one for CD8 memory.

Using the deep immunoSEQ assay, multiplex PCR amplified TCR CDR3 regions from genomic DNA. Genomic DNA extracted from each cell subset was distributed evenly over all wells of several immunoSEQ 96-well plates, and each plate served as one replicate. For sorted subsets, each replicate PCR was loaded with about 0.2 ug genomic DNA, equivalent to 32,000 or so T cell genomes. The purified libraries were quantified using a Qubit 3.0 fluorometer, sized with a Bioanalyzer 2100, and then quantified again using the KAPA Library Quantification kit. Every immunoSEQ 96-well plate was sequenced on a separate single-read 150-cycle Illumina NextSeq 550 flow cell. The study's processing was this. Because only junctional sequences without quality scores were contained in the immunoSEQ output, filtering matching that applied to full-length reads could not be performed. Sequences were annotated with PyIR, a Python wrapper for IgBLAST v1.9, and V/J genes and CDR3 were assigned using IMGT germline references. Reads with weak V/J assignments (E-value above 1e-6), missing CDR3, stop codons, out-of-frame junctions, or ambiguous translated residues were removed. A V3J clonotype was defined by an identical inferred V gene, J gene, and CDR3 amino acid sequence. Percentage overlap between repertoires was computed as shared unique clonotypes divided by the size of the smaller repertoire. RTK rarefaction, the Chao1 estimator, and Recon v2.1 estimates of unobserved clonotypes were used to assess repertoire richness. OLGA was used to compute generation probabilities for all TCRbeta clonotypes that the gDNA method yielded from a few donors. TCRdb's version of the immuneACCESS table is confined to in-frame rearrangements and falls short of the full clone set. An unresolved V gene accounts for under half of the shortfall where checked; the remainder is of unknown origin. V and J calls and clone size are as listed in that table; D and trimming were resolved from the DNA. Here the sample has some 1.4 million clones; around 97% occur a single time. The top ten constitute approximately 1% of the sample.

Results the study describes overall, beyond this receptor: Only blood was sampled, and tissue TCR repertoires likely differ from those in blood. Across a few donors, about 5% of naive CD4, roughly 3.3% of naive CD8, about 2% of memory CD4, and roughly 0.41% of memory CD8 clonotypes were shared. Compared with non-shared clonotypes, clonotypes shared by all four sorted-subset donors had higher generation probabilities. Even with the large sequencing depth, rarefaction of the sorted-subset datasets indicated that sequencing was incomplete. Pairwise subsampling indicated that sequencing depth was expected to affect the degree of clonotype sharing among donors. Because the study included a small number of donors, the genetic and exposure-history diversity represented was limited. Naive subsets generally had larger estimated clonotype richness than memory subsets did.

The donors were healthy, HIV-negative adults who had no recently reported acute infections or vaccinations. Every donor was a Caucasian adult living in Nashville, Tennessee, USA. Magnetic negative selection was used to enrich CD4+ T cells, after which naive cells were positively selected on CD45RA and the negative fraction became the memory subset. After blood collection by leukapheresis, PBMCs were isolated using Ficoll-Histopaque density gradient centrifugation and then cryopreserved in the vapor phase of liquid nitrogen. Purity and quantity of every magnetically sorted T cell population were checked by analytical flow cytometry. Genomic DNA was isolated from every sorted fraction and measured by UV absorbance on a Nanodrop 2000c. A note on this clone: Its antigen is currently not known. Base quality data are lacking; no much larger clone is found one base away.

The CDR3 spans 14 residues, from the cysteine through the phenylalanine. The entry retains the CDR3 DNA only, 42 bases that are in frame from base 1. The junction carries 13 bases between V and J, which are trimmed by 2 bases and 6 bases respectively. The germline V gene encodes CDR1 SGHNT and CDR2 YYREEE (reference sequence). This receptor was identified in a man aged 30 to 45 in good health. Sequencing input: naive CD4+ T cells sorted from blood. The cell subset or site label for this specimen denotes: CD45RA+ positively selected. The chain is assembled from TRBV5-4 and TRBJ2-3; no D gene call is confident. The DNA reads TGTGCCAGCAGCTTATTTGGGCGCGAGGATACGCAGTATTTT. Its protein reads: CASSLFGREDTQYF.